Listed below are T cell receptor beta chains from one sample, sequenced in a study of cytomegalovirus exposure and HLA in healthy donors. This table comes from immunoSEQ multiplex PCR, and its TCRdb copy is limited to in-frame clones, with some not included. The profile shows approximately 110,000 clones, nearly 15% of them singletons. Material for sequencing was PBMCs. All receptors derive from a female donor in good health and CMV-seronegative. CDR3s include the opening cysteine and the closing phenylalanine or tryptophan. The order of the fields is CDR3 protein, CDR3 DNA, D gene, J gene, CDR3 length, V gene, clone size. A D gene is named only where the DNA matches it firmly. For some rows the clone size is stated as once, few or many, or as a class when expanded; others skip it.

CDR3 protein: CASSFVGRSYEQYF; CDR3 DNA: TGTGCCAGCAGTTTCGTTGGGAGATCCTACGAGCAGTACTTC; D gene: NA; J gene: TRBJ2-7; CDR3 length: 14; V gene: TRBV28; clone size: NA
CDR3 protein: CASSISGNIGEQFF; CDR3 DNA: TGTGCCAGTAGTATAAGCGGGAATATTGGTGAGCAGTTCTTC; D gene: TRBD2; J gene: TRBJ2-1; CDR3 length: 14; V gene: TRBV19; clone size: NA
CDR3 protein: CASSYQVGGIGNTIYF; CDR3 DNA: TGTGCCAGCAGTTACCAAGTAGGGGGCATTGGAAACACCATATATTTT; D gene: TRBD1; J gene: TRBJ1-3; CDR3 length: 16; V gene: TRBV6-5; clone size: few
CDR3 protein: CASSQDSGGTEAFF; CDR3 DNA: TGCGCCAGCAGCCAGGATTCGGGGGGAACTGAAGCTTTCTTT; D gene: NA; J gene: TRBJ1-1; CDR3 length: 14; V gene: TRBV4-3; clone size: NA
CDR3 protein: CASSPEEGRGYTF; CDR3 DNA: TGTGCCAGCTCACCAGAGGAAGGGAGAGGCTACACCTTC; D gene: NA; J gene: TRBJ1-2; CDR3 length: 13; V gene: TRBV18; clone size: few
CDR3 protein: CASSAADRASGNTIYF; CDR3 DNA: TGTGCCAGCAGTGCAGCAGACAGGGCCTCTGGAAACACCATATATTTT; D gene: TRBD1; J gene: TRBJ1-3; CDR3 length: 16; V gene: TRBV6-1; clone size: few
CDR3 protein: CASSLRRGHTGELFF; CDR3 DNA: TGTGCCAGCAGCTTAAGGCGGGGTCACACCGGGGAGCTGTTTTTT; D gene: NA; J gene: TRBJ2-2; CDR3 length: 15; V gene: TRBV7-2; clone size: NA
CDR3 protein: CAGDRFNEKLFF; CDR3 DNA: TGTGCCGGTGACAGATTTAATGAAAAACTGTTTTTT; D gene: NA; J gene: TRBJ1-4; CDR3 length: 12; V gene: TRBV30; clone size: few
CDR3 protein: CSVEGQGSNEKLFF; CDR3 DNA: TGCAGCGTTGAAGGACAGGGATCTAATGAAAAACTGTTTTTT; D gene: TRBD1; J gene: TRBJ1-4; CDR3 length: 14; V gene: TRBV29-1; clone size: few
CDR3 protein: CASSDNFEGARDDPQFF; CDR3 DNA: TGTGCCAGCAGTGACAATTTTGAGGGGGCGAGGGACGATCCGCAGTTCTTC; D gene: TRBD1; J gene: TRBJ2-1; CDR3 length: 17; V gene: TRBV25-1; clone size: few
CDR3 protein: CSVEEGGSYNEQFF; CDR3 DNA: TGCAGCGTTGAGGAGGGAGGCTCCTACAATGAGCAGTTCTTC; D gene: NA; J gene: TRBJ2-1; CDR3 length: 14; V gene: TRBV29-1; clone size: few
CDR3 protein: CASSQDRLALDTQYF; CDR3 DNA: TGCGCCAGCAGCCAAGATCGCCTAGCGTTAGATACGCAGTATTTT; D gene: NA; J gene: TRBJ2-3; CDR3 length: 15; V gene: TRBV4-3; clone size: few
CDR3 protein: CASSYALGVTEAFF; CDR3 DNA: TGTGCCAGCAGTTACGCTTTAGGAGTCACTGAAGCTTTCTTT; D gene: NA; J gene: TRBJ1-1; CDR3 length: 14; V gene: TRBV6-5; clone size: few
CDR3 protein: CASSVSPDRGEQYF; CDR3 DNA: TGTGCCAGCAGCGTATCCCCGGACAGAGGCGAGCAGTACTTC; D gene: NA; J gene: TRBJ2-7; CDR3 length: 14; V gene: TRBV9; clone size: few
CDR3 protein: CASSYLGSGSTGELFF; CDR3 DNA: TGTGCCAGCAGTTACTTGGGTAGCGGAAGCACCGGGGAGCTGTTTTTT; D gene: NA; J gene: TRBJ2-2; CDR3 length: 16; V gene: TRBV6-5; clone size: NA
CDR3 protein: CASSSHRKDYGYTF; CDR3 DNA: TGTGCCAGCAGCTCTCACAGGAAGGACTATGGCTACACCTTC; D gene: NA; J gene: TRBJ1-2; CDR3 length: 14; V gene: TRBV7-9; clone size: NA
CDR3 protein: CASSPTDSYGYTF; CDR3 DNA: TGTGCCAGCAGCCCTACTGACAGTTATGGCTACACCTTC; D gene: NA; J gene: TRBJ1-2; CDR3 length: 13; V gene: TRBV6-5; clone size: NA
CDR3 protein: CASSSRTSGAQYF; CDR3 DNA: TGCGCCAGCAGCTCTCGGACTAGCGGGGCGCAGTATTTT; D gene: TRBD2; J gene: TRBJ2-3; CDR3 length: 13; V gene: TRBV5-1; clone size: NA
CDR3 protein: CASSMSYRGGQETQYF; CDR3 DNA: TGTGCCAGTAGTATGTCCTACAGGGGGGGCCAAGAGACCCAGTACTTC; D gene: NA; J gene: TRBJ2-5; CDR3 length: 16; V gene: TRBV19; clone size: NA
CDR3 protein: CASSPPGGRSTDTQYF; CDR3 DNA: TGTGCCAGCAGTCCCCCGGGGGGGCGGAGCACAGATACGCAGTATTTT; D gene: TRBD2; J gene: TRBJ2-3; CDR3 length: 16; V gene: TRBV28; clone size: NA
CDR3 protein: CASSLTGTHEQYF; CDR3 DNA: TGTGCCAGCAGTTTGACAGGGACGCACGAGCAGTACTTC; D gene: TRBD1; J gene: TRBJ2-7; CDR3 length: 13; V gene: TRBV11-2; clone size: NA
CDR3 protein: CASSNDRAEHTEAFF; CDR3 DNA: TGTGCCAGCAGCAATGACAGGGCGGAGCACACTGAAGCTTTCTTT; D gene: NA; J gene: TRBJ1-1; CDR3 length: 15; V gene: TRBV21-1; clone size: few
CDR3 protein: CASEAAGASTDTQYF; CDR3 DNA: TGTGCCAGCGAGGCCGCAGGGGCTAGCACAGATACGCAGTATTTT; D gene: NA; J gene: TRBJ2-3; CDR3 length: 15; V gene: TRBV6-5; clone size: few
CDR3 protein: CASSTTTDTDTQYF; CDR3 DNA: TGTGCCAGTAGTACCACAACCGATACAGATACGCAGTATTTT; D gene: NA; J gene: TRBJ2-3; CDR3 length: 14; V gene: TRBV19; clone size: NA
CDR3 protein: CSARAGAPEYF; CDR3 DNA: TGCAGTGCTAGGGCGGGGGCGCCGGAGTATTTT; D gene: NA; J gene: TRBJ2-3; CDR3 length: 11; V gene: TRBV20-1; clone size: NA
CDR3 protein: CASSFSPYEQYF; CDR3 DNA: TGTGCCAGCAGCTTCTCCCCCTACGAGCAGTACTTC; D gene: NA; J gene: TRBJ2-7; CDR3 length: 12; V gene: TRBV5-5; clone size: NA
CDR3 protein: CASSSAGVTDTQYF; CDR3 DNA: TGTGCCAGCAGCTCAGCGGGAGTAACAGATACGCAGTATTTT; D gene: TRBD2; J gene: TRBJ2-3; CDR3 length: 14; V gene: TRBV7-6; clone size: few
CDR3 protein: CASSVGTGSTGELFF; CDR3 DNA: TGTGCCAGCAGCGTCGGAACAGGGTCCACCGGGGAGCTGTTTTTT; D gene: NA; J gene: TRBJ2-2; CDR3 length: 15; V gene: TRBV9; clone size: NA
CDR3 protein: CASSEWQGGTDTQYF; CDR3 DNA: TGTGCCAGCAGTGAATGGCAGGGCGGTACAGATACGCAGTATTTT; D gene: NA; J gene: TRBJ2-3; CDR3 length: 15; V gene: TRBV25-1; clone size: NA
CDR3 protein: CASSSPGQGKEKLFF; CDR3 DNA: TGTGCCAGCAGCTCCCCGGGACAGGGGAAGGAAAAACTGTTTTTT; D gene: TRBD1; J gene: TRBJ1-4; CDR3 length: 15; V gene: TRBV7-6; clone size: few
CDR3 protein: CASSYDYRETQYF; CDR3 DNA: TGTGCCAGCAGTTATGACTACCGAGAGACCCAGTACTTC; D gene: NA; J gene: TRBJ2-5; CDR3 length: 13; V gene: TRBV6-6; clone size: NA
CDR3 protein: CASRTGVINTGELFF; CDR3 DNA: TGTGCCAGTAGGACAGGGGTTATAAACACCGGGGAGCTGTTTTTT; D gene: TRBD1; J gene: TRBJ2-2; CDR3 length: 15; V gene: TRBV19; clone size: NA
CDR3 protein: CASSSTGDKAFF; CDR3 DNA: TGTGCCAGCAGTTCGACAGGGGACAAAGCTTTCTTT; D gene: TRBD1; J gene: TRBJ1-1; CDR3 length: 12; V gene: TRBV6-5; clone size: few
CDR3 protein: CASSPRRAPSTDTQYF; CDR3 DNA: TGTGCCAGCAGTCCTAGGCGGGCGCCTAGCACAGATACGCAGTATTTT; D gene: NA; J gene: TRBJ2-3; CDR3 length: 16; V gene: TRBV5-8; clone size: NA
CDR3 protein: CSVEVNARRYF; CDR3 DNA: TGCAGCGTTGAAGTTAACGCCCGGAGGTATTTT; D gene: NA; J gene: TRBJ1-3; CDR3 length: 11; V gene: TRBV29-1; clone size: NA
CDR3 protein: CASSLTGGLGTNEKLFF; CDR3 DNA: TGTGCCAGCAGCTTAACGGGGGGGCTGGGGACTAATGAAAAACTGTTTTTT; D gene: NA; J gene: TRBJ1-4; CDR3 length: 17; V gene: TRBV7-6; clone size: few
CDR3 protein: CASSDISQETQYF; CDR3 DNA: TGCGCCAGCAGTGATATCAGCCAAGAGACCCAGTACTTC; D gene: NA; J gene: TRBJ2-5; CDR3 length: 13; V gene: TRBV10-1; clone size: NA
CDR3 protein: CASSPWLEEGKQPQHF; CDR3 DNA: TGTGCCAGCAGCCCTTGGTTGGAGGAGGGAAAACAGCCCCAGCATTTT; D gene: NA; J gene: TRBJ1-5; CDR3 length: 16; V gene: TRBV28; clone size: NA
CDR3 protein: CASSARGGRGETQYF; CDR3 DNA: TGTGCCAGCAGCGCGAGGGGGGGTAGGGGAGAGACCCAGTACTTC; D gene: NA; J gene: TRBJ2-5; CDR3 length: 15; V gene: TRBV7-9; clone size: NA
CDR3 protein: CASSEIGGGEDEQFF; CDR3 DNA: TGTGCCAGCAGTGAAATTGGCGGGGGGGAGGATGAGCAGTTCTTC; D gene: TRBD2; J gene: TRBJ2-1; CDR3 length: 15; V gene: TRBV25-1; clone size: few
CDR3 protein: CASANQVTGDGYTF; CDR3 DNA: TGTGCCAGCGCCAACCAAGTCACAGGGGATGGCTACACCTTC; D gene: TRBD1; J gene: TRBJ1-2; CDR3 length: 14; V gene: TRBV19; clone size: NA
CDR3 protein: CASSWGGQAIGEYF; CDR3 DNA: TGTGCCAGCAGTTGGGGAGGGCAGGCCATAGGGGAGTATTTT; D gene: TRBD2; J gene: TRBJ2-3; CDR3 length: 14; V gene: TRBV28; clone size: NA
CDR3 protein: CASSPATGANVLTF; CDR3 DNA: TGTGCCAGCAGCCCAGCGACTGGGGCCAACGTCCTGACTTTC; D gene: NA; J gene: TRBJ2-6; CDR3 length: 14; V gene: TRBV14; clone size: NA
CDR3 protein: CASSQPLSRGPYEQYF; CDR3 DNA: TGTGCCAGCAGCCAACCCCTAAGTAGGGGCCCCTACGAGCAGTACTTC; D gene: NA; J gene: TRBJ2-7; CDR3 length: 16; V gene: TRBV14; clone size: few
CDR3 protein: CASSRPPRGGVMNTEAFF; CDR3 DNA: TGTGCCAGCAGCCGTCCCCCGAGAGGGGGGGTAATGAACACTGAAGCTTTCTTT; D gene: NA; J gene: TRBJ1-1; CDR3 length: 18; V gene: TRBV7-9; clone size: few